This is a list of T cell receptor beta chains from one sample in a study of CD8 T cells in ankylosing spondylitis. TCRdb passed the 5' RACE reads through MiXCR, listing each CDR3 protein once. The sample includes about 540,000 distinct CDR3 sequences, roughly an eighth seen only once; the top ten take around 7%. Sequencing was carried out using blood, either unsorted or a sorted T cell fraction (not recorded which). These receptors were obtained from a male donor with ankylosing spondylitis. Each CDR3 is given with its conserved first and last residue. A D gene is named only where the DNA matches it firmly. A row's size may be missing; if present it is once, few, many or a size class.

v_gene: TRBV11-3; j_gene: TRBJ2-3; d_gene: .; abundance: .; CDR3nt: TGTGCCAGCAGCCATAACAGGGCCGATACGCAGTATTTT; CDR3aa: CASSHNRADTQYF
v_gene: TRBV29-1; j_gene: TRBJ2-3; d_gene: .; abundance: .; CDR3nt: TGCAGCGTTGAAGCAGTGGGCACAGATACGCAGTATTTT; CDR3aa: CSVEAVGTDTQYF
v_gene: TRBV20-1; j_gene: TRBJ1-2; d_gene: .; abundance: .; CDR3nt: TGCAGTGCTTTGACGGAAACCTATGGCTACACCTTC; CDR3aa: CSALTETYGYTF
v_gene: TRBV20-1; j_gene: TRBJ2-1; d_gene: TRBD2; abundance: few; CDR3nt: TGCAGTGCCCTCACGGCGGGGGTCTCCTACAATGAGCAGTTCTTC; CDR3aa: CSALTAGVSYNEQFF
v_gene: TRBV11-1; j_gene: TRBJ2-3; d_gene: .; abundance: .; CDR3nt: TGTGCCAGCAGCTTTGCAAGGTTCGGCACAGATACGCAGTATTTT; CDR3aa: CASSFARFGTDTQYF
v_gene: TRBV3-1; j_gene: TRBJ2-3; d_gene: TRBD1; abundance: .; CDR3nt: TGTGCCCGCAGAAGGACAGGGGGCCTTTCGCGCGGGGGTACAGATACGCAGTATTTT; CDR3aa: CARRRTGGLSRGGTDTQYF
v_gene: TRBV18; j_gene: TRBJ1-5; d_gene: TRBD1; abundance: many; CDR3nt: TGTGCCAGCTCGGTAGACAGGGACCAGCCCCAGCATTTT; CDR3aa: CASSVDRDQPQHF
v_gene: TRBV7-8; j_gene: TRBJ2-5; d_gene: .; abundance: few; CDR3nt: TGTGCCAGCAGCTTAAACAGGGCAGAGACCCAGTACTTC; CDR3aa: CASSLNRAETQYF
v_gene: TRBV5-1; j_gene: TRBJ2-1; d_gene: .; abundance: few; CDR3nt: TGCGCCAGTGCTACTAGGGCCAATGAGCAGTTCTTC; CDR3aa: CASATRANEQFF
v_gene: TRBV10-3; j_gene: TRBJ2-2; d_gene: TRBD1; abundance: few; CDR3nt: TGTGCCATCAGGCCCGGGACAGTAGTGACAGGGGAGCTGTTTTTT; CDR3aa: CAIRPGTVVTGELFF
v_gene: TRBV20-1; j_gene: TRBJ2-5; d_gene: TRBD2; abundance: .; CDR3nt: TGCAGTGCTAGAACCCCTAGTGGGGGGGGAGAGACCCAGTACTTC; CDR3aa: CSARTPSGGGETQYF
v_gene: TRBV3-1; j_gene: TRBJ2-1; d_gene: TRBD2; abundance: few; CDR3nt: TGTGCCAGCAGCCGCGCCGCGGCGGGAGCTTTCTCCGGCAATGAGCAGTTCTTC; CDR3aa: CASSRAAAGAFSGNEQFF
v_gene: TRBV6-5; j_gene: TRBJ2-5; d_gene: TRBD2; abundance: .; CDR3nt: TGTGCCAGCAGTTACGGACTACTAGCGGGAGGGCTCGAGACCCAGTACTTC; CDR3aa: CASSYGLLAGGLETQYF
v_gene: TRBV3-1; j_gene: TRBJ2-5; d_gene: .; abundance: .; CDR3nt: TGTGCCAGCAGCCAAGCTAGTTACGGGGAGACCCAGTACTTC; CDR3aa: CASSQASYGETQYF
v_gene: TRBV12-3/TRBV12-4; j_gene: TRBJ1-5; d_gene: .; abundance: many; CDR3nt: TGTGCCAGCAGTTTAGCGCCGACAGCATATCAGCCCCAGCATTTT; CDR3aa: CASSLAPTAYQPQHF
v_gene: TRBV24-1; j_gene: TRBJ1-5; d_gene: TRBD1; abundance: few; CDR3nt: TGTGCCACCAGTGGGGGGACAGGACATGGCAATCAGCCCCAGCATTTT; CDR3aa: CATSGGTGHGNQPQHF
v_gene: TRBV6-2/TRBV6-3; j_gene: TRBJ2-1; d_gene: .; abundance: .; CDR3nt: TGTGCCAGCAGTTACAGCCCAGGGCCATCGGGTCTGTTCTTC; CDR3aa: CASSYSPGPSGLFF
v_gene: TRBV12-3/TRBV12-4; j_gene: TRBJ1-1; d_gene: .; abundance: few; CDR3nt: TGTGCCAGCAGTTTTGGGGCTAAGAACACTGAAGCTTTCTTT; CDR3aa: CASSFGAKNTEAFF
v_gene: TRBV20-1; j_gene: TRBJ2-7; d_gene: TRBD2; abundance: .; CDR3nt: TGCAGTGCTAGTGGGGTAGCGGGTTATTACGAGCAGTACTTC; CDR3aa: CSASGVAGYYEQYF
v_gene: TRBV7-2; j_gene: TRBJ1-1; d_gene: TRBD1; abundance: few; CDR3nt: TGTGCCAGCAGCTCCCCGGACAGGGGGCTTACTGAAGCTTTCTTT; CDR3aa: CASSSPDRGLTEAFF
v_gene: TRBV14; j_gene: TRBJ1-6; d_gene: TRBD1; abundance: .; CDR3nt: TGTGCCAGCAGCCAACTCACAGGGGATTCACCCCTCCACTTT; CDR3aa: CASSQLTGDSPLHF
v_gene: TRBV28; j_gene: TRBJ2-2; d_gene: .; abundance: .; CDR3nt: TGTGCCAGCGGGCCAGGGTCCCGGAACACCGGGGAGCTGTTTTTT; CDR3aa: CASGPGSRNTGELFF
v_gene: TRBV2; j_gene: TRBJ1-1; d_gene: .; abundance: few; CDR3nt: TGTGCCAGCAGTGAGGGAGCTAGGGGTCCAGCTTTCTTT; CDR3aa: CASSEGARGPAFF
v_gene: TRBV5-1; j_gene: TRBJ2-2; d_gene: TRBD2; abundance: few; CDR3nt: TGCGCCAGCAGCTTGCCAGCGGGAGGACACACCGGGGAGCTGTTTTTT; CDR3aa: CASSLPAGGHTGELFF
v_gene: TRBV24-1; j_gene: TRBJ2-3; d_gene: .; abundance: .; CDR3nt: TGTGCCACCAGTGATCGTCAGGGCGCCACAGATACGCAGTATTTT; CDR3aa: CATSDRQGATDTQYF
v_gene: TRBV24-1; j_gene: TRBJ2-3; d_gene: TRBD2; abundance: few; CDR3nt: TGTGCCACCAGTGATGCTGGACTAGCGGGAGTGACAGATACGCAGTATTTT; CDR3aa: CATSDAGLAGVTDTQYF
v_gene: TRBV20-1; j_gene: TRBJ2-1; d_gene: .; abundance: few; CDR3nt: TGCAGTGCTAGCGTCCGGAGGAGGAATGAGCAGTTCTTC; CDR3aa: CSASVRRRNEQFF
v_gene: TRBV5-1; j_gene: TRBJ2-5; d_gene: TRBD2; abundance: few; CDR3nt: TGCGCCAGCAGCTCGCGACTAGCGGGAGGGCCGGAGACCCAGTACTTC; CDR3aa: CASSSRLAGGPETQYF
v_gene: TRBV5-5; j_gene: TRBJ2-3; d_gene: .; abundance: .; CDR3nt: TGTGCCAGCAGCAAACAGGTCGGGTTAACCACAGATACGCAGTATTTT; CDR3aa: CASSKQVGLTTDTQYF
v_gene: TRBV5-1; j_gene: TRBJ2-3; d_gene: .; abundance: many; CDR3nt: TGCGCCAGCAGCGAACAAACAGATACGCAGTATTTT; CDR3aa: CASSEQTDTQYF
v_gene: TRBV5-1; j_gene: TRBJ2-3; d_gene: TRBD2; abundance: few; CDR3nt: TGCGCCAGCAGCTTTAGCGGGATCCACACAGATACGCAGTATTTT; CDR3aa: CASSFSGIHTDTQYF
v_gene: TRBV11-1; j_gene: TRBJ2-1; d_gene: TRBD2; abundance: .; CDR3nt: TGTGCCACCGCCGGGTCTAGCGGACTTACGAGCTCCTACAATGAGCAGTTCTTC; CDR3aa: CATAGSSGLTSSYNEQFF
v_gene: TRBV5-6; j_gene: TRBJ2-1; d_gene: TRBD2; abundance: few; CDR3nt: TGTGCCAGCGGTAGTCTAGCGGGAGGGCTGGTTCTCCATGAGCAGTTCTTC; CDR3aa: CASGSLAGGLVLHEQFF
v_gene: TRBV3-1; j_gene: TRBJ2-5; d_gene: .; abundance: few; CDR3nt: TGTGCCAGCAGCCAAGAATGGGTGGGAGAGACCCAGTACTTC; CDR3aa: CASSQEWVGETQYF
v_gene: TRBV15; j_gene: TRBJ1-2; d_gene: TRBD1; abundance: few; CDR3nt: TGTGCCACCAGGACATCGGGCCAGGGGGGAATGGTGAATGGCTACACCTTC; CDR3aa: CATRTSGQGGMVNGYTF
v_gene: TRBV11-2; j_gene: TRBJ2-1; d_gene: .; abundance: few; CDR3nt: TGTGCCAGCAGCTTAGGGGCAGGGGGGTATGAGCAGTTCTTC; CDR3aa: CASSLGAGGYEQFF